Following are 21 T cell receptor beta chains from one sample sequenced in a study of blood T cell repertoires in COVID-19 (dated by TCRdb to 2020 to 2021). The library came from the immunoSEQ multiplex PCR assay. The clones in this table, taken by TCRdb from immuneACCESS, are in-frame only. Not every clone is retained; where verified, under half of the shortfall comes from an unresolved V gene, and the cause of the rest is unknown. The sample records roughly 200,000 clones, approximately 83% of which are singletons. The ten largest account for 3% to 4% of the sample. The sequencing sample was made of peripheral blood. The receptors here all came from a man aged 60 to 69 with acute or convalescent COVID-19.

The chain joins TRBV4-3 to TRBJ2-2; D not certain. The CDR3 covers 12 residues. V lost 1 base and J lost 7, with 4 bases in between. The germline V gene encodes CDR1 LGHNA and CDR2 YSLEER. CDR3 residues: CASSQAVGELFF. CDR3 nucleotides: TGCGCCAGCAGCCAAGCTGTCGGGGAGCTGTTTTTT.

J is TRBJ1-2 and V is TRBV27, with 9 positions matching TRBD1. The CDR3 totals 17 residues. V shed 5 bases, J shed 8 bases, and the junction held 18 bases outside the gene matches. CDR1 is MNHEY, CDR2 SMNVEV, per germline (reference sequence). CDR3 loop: CASSHRDRVLPLWGYTF. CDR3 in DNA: TGTGCCAGCAGTCACCGGGACAGGGTACTCCCTCTCTGGGGCTACACCTTC.

The DNA of the CDR3 is TGTGCCAGCACCGCCTCCGGGACAGAGGCTTATGGCTACACCTTC. Residues: CASTASGTEAYGYTF. The rearrangement joins TRBV28 to TRBJ1-2; TRBD1 agrees at 7 bases. CDR3 length: 15 residues. The V gene's germline CDR1 is MDHEN and CDR2 SYDVKM. The V segment lost 7 bases and the J segment 5 bases; nucleotides outside the gene matches: 13.

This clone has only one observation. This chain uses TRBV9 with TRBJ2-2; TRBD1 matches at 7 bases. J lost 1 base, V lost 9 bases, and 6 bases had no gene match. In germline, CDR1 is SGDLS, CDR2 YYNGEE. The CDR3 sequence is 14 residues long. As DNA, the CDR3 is TGTGCCACCAGGCGGACAGGGAACACCGGGGAGCTGTTTTTT. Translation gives CATRRTGNTGELFF.

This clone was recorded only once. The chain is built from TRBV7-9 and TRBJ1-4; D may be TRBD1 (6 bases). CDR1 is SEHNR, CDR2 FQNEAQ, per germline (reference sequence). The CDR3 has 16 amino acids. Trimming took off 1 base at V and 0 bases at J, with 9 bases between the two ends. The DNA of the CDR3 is TGTGCCAGCAGCTTAGGGGACATTTCAACTAATGAAAAACTGTTTTTT. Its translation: CASSLGDISTNEKLFF.

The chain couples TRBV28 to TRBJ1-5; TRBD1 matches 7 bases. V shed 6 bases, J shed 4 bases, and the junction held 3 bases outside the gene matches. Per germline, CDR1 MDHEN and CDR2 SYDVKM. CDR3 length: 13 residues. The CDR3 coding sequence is TGTGCCAGCAGCCTGACAGGGAATCAGCCCCAGCATTTT. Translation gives CASSLTGNQPQHF.

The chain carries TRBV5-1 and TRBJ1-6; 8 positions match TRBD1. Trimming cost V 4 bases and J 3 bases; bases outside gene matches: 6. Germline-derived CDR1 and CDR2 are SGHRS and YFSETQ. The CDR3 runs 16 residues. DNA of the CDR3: TGCGCCAGCAGCCCTGGTGGGACAGGCTATAATTCACCCCTCCACTTT. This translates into CASSPGGTGYNSPLHF.

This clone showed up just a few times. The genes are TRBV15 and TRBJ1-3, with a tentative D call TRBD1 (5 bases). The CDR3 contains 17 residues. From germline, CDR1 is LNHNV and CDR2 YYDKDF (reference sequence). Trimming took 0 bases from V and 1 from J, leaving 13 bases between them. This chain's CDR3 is CATSRDQGRGSGNTIYF. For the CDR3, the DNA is TGTGCCACCAGCAGAGATCAGGGCAGAGGATCTGGAAACACCATATATTTT.

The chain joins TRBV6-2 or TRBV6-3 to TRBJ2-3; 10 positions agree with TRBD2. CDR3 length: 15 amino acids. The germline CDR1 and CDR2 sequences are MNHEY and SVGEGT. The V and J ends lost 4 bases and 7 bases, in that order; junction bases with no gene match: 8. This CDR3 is CASSSWTSGRNTQYF. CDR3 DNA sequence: TGTGCCAGCAGTTCCTGGACTAGCGGAAGGAATACGCAGTATTTT.

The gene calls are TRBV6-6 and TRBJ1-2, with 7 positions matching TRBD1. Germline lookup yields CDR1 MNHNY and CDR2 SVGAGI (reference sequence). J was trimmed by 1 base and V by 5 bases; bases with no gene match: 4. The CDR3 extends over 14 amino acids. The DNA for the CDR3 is TGTGCCAGCAGTCGGGACAGCCTTAACTATGGCTACACCTTC. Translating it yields CASSRDSLNYGYTF.

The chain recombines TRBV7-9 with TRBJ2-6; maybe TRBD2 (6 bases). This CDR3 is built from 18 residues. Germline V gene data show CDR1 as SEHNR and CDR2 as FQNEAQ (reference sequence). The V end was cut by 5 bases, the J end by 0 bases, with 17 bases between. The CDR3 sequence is CASSPLGTGISGANVLTF. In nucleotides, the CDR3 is TGTGCCAGCAGCCCTCTCGGGACTGGAATCTCTGGGGCCAACGTCCTGACTTTC.

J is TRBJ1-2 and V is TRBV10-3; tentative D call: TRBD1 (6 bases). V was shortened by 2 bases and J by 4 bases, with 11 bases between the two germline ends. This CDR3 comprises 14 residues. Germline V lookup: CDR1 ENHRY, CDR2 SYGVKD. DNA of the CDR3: TGTGCCATCAGTGAGGGGGGGGCAGTCTATGGCTACACCTTC. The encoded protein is CAISEGGAVYGYTF.

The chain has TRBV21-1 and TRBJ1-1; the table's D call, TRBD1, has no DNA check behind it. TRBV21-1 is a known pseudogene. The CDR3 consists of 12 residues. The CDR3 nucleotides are TGTGCCAGCAGCAAACGCCCAGGGGGTGCTTTCTTT. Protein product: CASSKRPGGAFF.

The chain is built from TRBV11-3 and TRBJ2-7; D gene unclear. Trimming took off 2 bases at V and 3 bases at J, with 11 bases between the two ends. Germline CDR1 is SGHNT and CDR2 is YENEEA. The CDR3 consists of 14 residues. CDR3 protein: CASSLSPPLYEQYF. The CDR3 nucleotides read TGTGCCAGCAGCTTATCCCCCCCACTCTACGAGCAGTACTTC.

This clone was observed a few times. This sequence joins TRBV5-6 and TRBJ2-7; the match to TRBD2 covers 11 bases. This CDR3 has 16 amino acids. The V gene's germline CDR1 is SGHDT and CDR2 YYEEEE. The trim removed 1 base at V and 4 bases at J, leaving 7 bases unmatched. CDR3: CASSLSTSGRLYEQYF. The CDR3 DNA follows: TGTGCCAGCAGCTTGTCTACTAGCGGGAGATTGTACGAGCAGTACTTC.

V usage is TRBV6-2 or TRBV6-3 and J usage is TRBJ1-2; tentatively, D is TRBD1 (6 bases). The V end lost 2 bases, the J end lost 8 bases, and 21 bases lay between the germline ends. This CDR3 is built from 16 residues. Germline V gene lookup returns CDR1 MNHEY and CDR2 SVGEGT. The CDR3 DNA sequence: TGTGCCAGCAGTTACCCCCCCGGACAGATAAAGTGGGGCTACACCTTC. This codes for CASSYPPGQIKWGYTF.

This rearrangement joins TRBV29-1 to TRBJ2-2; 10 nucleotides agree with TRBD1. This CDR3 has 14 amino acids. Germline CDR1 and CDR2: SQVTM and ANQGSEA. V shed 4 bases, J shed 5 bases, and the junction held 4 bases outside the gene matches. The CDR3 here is CSVAGTGVTGELFF. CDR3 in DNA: TGCAGCGTTGCCGGGACAGGGGTGACCGGGGAGCTGTTTTTT.

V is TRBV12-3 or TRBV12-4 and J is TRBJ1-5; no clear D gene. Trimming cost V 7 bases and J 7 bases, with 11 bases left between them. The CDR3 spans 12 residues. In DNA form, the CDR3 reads TGTGCCAGCACCCTAAACCGGCAGCCCCAGCATTTT. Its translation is CASTLNRQPQHF.

CDR3 nucleotide sequence: TGTGCCAGCAGCTTATCCGGGGGTAGGACTGAAGCTTTCTTT. This translates into CASSLSGGRTEAFF. The chain carries TRBV7-2 and TRBJ1-1; tentatively, D is TRBD1 (5 bases). V was pared by 2 bases and J by 5 bases, with 12 bases between. This CDR3 has 14 residues. Germline-derived CDR1 and CDR2 are SGHTA and FQGNSA.

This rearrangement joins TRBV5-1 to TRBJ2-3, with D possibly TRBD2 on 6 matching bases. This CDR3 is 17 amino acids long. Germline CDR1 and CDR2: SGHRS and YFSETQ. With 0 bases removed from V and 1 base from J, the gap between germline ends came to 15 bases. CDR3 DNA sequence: TGCGCCAGCAGCTTGGCCGGGAGTCCGGGGGGCACAGATACGCAGTATTTT. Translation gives CASSLAGSPGGTDTQYF. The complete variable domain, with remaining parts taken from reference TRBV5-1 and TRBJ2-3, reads KAGVTQTPRYLIKTRGQQVTLSCSPISGHRSVSWYQQTPGQGLQFLFEYFSETQRNKGNFPGRFSGRQFSNSRSEMNVSTLELGDSALYLCASSLAGSPGGTDTQYFGPGTRLTVL.

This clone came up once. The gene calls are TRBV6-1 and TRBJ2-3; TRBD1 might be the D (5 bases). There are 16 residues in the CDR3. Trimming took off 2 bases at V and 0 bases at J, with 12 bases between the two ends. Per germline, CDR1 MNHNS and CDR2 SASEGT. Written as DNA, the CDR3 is TGTGCCAGCAGTGAATGGGGCACGCTTAGCACAGATACGCAGTATTTT. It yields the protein CASSEWGTLSTDTQYF.